Described below is a single TCR beta chain sequence and its context. Losses at the gene ends were 0 bases for V and 6 bases for J; bases not matched to a gene: 8. Germline CDR1 and CDR2: SGDLS and YYNGEE. The CDR3 loop spans 16 amino acids. These data are taken from a study of siplizumab effects on memory and regulatory T cells. Generated by immunoSEQ multiplex PCR, the TCRdb table keeps only in-frame clones and is missing some. The repertoire holds approximately 100,000 clones, with about nine tenths as singletons. This sequence joins TRBV9 and TRBJ2-7, with 11 positions matching TRBD1. The sample taken for sequencing was CD4+ T cells sorted from blood. This TCR came from a human donor in good health. Some clones in this sample may be carry-over from other donors' samples. The CDR3 nucleotides are TGTGCCAGCAGCGTAGATGCGGGAGGGACAGGGGGCGAGCAGTACTTC. Translated, it gives CASSVDAGGTGGEQYF.